The 17 T cell receptor beta chains presented below share a single source sample, sequenced in a study of blood T cells in healthy people across ages. A second about 6 to 12 cycle PCR used barcoded and J-beta primers. Via MiXCR, TCRdb re-called the 5' RACE reads, giving one row per CDR3 protein. The data hold under 700,000 distinct CDR3 sequences, with less than 25% observed a single time. These same records also appear under a second study, on T cells of mothers and their children.

The sequenced sample consisted of blood. The origin of the receptors is a boy aged 5 to 17 in good health.

The chain recombines TRBV12-3 or TRBV12-4 with TRBJ2-2, with 7 bases fitting TRBD1. V was clipped by 6 bases and J by 6 bases; unmatched bases: 7. The CDR3 runs 14 residues. CDR3 coding DNA: TGTGCCAGCAGCAGACAGGGACGCGCCGGGGAGCTGTTTTTT. Its protein is CASSRQGRAGELFF.

This clonotype was seen more than once but under ten times. The rearrangement joins TRBV9 to TRBJ2-5, with 11 bases fitting TRBD1. Germline-derived CDR1 and CDR2 are SGDLS and YYNGEE. CDR3 size: 15 residues. V was clipped by 2 bases and J by 7 bases; unmatched bases: 7. CDR3 protein: CASSVDRGQFGTQYF. DNA of the CDR3: TGTGCCAGCAGCGTGGACAGGGGGCAATTTGGGACCCAGTACTTC. The full variable domain, rest sourced from reference TRBV9 and TRBJ2-5, is DSGVTQTPKHLITATGQRVTLRCSPRSGDLSVYWYQQSLDQGLQFLIQYYNGEERAKGNILERFSAQQFPDLHSELNLSSLELGDSALYFCASSVDRGQFGTQYFGPGTRLLVL.

This clonotype has only a few counts. The rearrangement links TRBV9 to TRBJ2-1; the match to TRBD1 covers 7 bases. This CDR3 spans 15 amino acids. J lost 6 bases, V lost 0 bases, and 6 bases had no gene match. Germline values: CDR1 SGDLS, CDR2 YYNGEE. In nucleotides, the CDR3 is TGTGCCAGCAGCGTAGCGGCGACAGGGTCCAATGAGCAGTTCTTC. This sequence encodes CASSVAATGSNEQFF.

The chain is built from TRBV9 and TRBJ1-2; the D is unclear. The CDR3 is 15 amino acids. CDR1 is SGDLS and CDR2 is YYNGEE in the germline V gene. V was clipped by 0 bases and J by 6 bases, with 15 bases between them. As DNA, the CDR3 is TGTGCCAGCAGCGTAGGCGAGTTTCCAACCCATGGCTACACCTTC. Protein sequence: CASSVGEFPTHGYTF.

The rearrangement links TRBV7-2 to TRBJ2-5, with a weak D call TRBD1 (6 bases). TRBJ2-7 matches the DNA end more closely, so the J call is doubtful. The CDR3 totals 13 residues. Germline V gene data show CDR1 as SGHTA and CDR2 as FQGNSA. The CDR3 here is CASSIRDNYEQYF. CDR3 nucleotides: TGTGCCAGCAGCATCCGGGACAACTACGAGCAGTACTTC.

The gene calls are TRBV4-2 and TRBJ2-5; TRBD2 matches 9 bases. After removal of 2 bases from V and 4 bases from J, the junction contained 14 bases not matched to a gene. This CDR3 has 18 residues. Germline V gene lookup returns CDR1 LGHNA and CDR2 YNFKEQ. CDR3 amino acids: CASSQFSSVAGDVETQYF. The CDR3 DNA is TGTGCCAGCAGCCAATTTTCCTCAGTAGCGGGAGATGTAGAGACCCAGTACTTC.

In this sample, this clonotype turned up a few times. This chain connects TRBV4-3 to TRBJ2-7, with TRBD2 matching over 8 bases. Germline V lookup: CDR1 LGHNA, CDR2 YSLEER. Trimming cost V 0 bases and J 3 bases; bases outside gene matches: 7. The CDR3 covers 16 residues. The CDR3 sequence is CASSQEGVAGNYEQYF. The CDR3 DNA reads TGCGCCAGCAGCCAAGAAGGGGTAGCGGGGAACTACGAGCAGTACTTC.

This clonotype was observed at least ten times. This chain connects TRBV6-1 to TRBJ2-2; D unclear. V was pared by 5 bases and J by 9 bases, with 13 bases between. The CDR3 has 13 residues. Looked up from germline, CDR1 is MNHNS and CDR2 is SASEGT. CDR3: CASSRQESRELFF. The CDR3 DNA is TGTGCCAGCAGTCGGCAGGAATCGAGGGAGCTGTTTTTT.

V is TRBV3-1 and J is TRBJ2-5; D not certain. Judging by the DNA end, TRBJ2-1 fits better; the J call may be wrong. The germline gives CDR1 LGHDT, CDR2 YNNKEL (reference sequence). The CDR3 runs 16 residues. CDR3: CASSSNPDAYNNEQFF. In nucleotides, the CDR3 is TGTGCCAGCAGCTCGAACCCGGATGCCTACAATAATGAGCAGTTCTTC.

This clonotype has ten or more counts. The chain employs TRBV4-3 and TRBJ1-2; a weak D match, TRBD1 (5 bases). Deletions cut 0 bases from V and 6 bases from J, with 11 bases between. The CDR3 contains 14 residues. The V gene's germline CDR1 is LGHNA and CDR2 YSLEER. This CDR3 reads CASSQDPGTHGYTF. The CDR3 nucleotides read TGCGCCAGCAGCCAAGATCCAGGGACGCATGGCTACACCTTC.

This clonotype was seen a handful of times. A much larger clone differs by one base, so this may be a read error. The chain links TRBV12-3 or TRBV12-4 to TRBJ1-2, with 8 nucleotides matching TRBD1. This CDR3 comprises 14 residues. CDR3: CAGSLNRGKSGYTF. The DNA of the CDR3 is TGTGCCGGCAGTTTAAACAGGGGGAAAAGTGGCTACACCTTC.

This clonotype was found a few times. The chain couples TRBV5-1 to TRBJ2-2; 14 bases line up with TRBD2. The V and J ends lost 4 bases and 6 bases, in that order; junction bases with no gene match: 2. Germline V CDR1 and CDR2: SGHRS, YFSETQ. This CDR3 has 15 residues. The CDR3 here is CASSPTSGRAGELFF. The DNA of the CDR3 is TGCGCCAGCAGCCCGACTAGCGGGAGGGCCGGGGAGCTGTTTTTT.

The genes are TRBV27 and TRBJ2-5; 8 bases are shared with TRBD2. Losses at the gene ends were 4 bases for V and 4 bases for J; bases not matched to a gene: 17. The CDR3 has 18 residues. In germline, CDR1 is MNHEY, CDR2 SMNVEV (reference sequence). Here the CDR3 reads CASSSRLAGQVRLETQYF. CDR3 bases: TGTGCCAGCAGTTCCCGGCTAGCGGGTCAAGTAAGGCTAGAGACCCAGTACTTC.

CDR3 region: CASNDRVSETQYF. The CDR3 DNA reads as TGTGCCAGCAACGACAGGGTTTCGGAGACCCAGTACTTC. The rearrangement links TRBV6-6 to TRBJ2-5; TRBD1 matches at 7 bases. This CDR3 has 13 residues. Per germline, CDR1 MNHNY and CDR2 SVGAGI (reference sequence). Unmatched junction bases numbered 7, after V lost 7 bases and J lost 5 bases.

This clonotype was recorded a few times. The rearrangement uses TRBV20-1 and TRBJ2-7; TRBD2 is a possible D gene (5 bases). The V end lost 3 bases, the J end lost 5 bases, and 20 bases lay between the germline ends. Germline CDR1 and CDR2: DFQATT and SNEGSKA (reference sequence). The CDR3 totals 15 residues. The DNA for the CDR3 is TGCAGTGCTAGGCTGCCCGGGATCGCCAACAACGAGCAGTACTTC. This translates into CSARLPGIANNEQYF.

This clonotype was counted at least ten times. The V and J genes are TRBV7-2 and TRBJ1-4, with TRBD1 matching over 8 bases. The V gene end was trimmed by 3 bases and the J gene end by 0 bases; junction bases not matched to a gene: 3. The germline V gene has CDR1 SGHTA and CDR2 FQGNSA. This CDR3 is 16 amino acids long. The CDR3 DNA reads TGTGCCAGCAGCTTGGCGACAGGGGCAACTAATGAAAAACTGTTTTTT. Protein: CASSLATGATNEKLFF.

This clonotype occurred a few times. The rearrangement links TRBV15 to TRBJ1-5; a weak D match, TRBD1 (5 bases). The CDR3 has 15 residues. Germline CDR1 reads LNHNV; CDR2 reads YYDKDF (reference sequence). The V end was cut by 0 bases, the J end by 10 bases, with 16 bases between. The CDR3 DNA reads TGTGCCACCAGCAGAGATCAGGGCCCCGGCTTACCCCAGCATTTT. This translates into CATSRDQGPGLPQHF.